This TCR beta chain comes out of a study of blood T cell repertoires in COVID-19. For the study at large: The origin of the acute and convalescent COVID-19 samples was the United States, Italy and Spain.

In this sample, this clone turned up a few times. In the source study's methods: The assay estimated nucleated cells by amplifying reference gene primers. Only in-frame clones appear in the TCRdb table, and some are missing; sequencing was by immunoSEQ multiplex PCR. The D gene and trimming were derived from the DNA, and the V and J assignments and clone size from that table. The profile shows under 200,000 clones, 84% of them singletons. The CDR3 runs to 14 residues. Germline CDR1 reads SGHRS; CDR2 reads YFSETQ. The V end lost 0 bases, the J end lost 4 bases, and 7 bases lay between the germline ends.

Sequencing was carried out using peripheral blood. The chain employs TRBV5-1 and TRBJ2-2, with D unclear. The origin of this receptor is a man aged 35-49 years who had recovered from COVID-19. In DNA form, the CDR3 reads TGCGCCAGCAGCTTGGCCATAGCCACCGGGGAGCTGTTTTTT. Its translation: CASSLAIATGELFF.